These 31 T cell receptor beta chains share one sample of origin, sequenced in a study of T cell responses to AZD1222 COVID-19 vaccine (dated by TCRdb to about 2021). Preparation of the library involved the immunoSEQ multiplex PCR assay. TCRdb's version of the immuneACCESS table is confined to in-frame rearrangements and falls short of the full clone set. An unresolved V gene accounts for under half of the shortfall where checked; the remainder is of unknown origin. In all, the sample holds some 120,000 clones, and 80% to 90% of those were seen once. 10% of the sample belongs to the ten largest clones. Interpreted using the paper, the time point label stands for: baseline before first vaccination. Source: peripheral blood, taken on day 0 of AZD1222 vaccination. Source of these receptors: an adult in good health.

The chain recombines TRBV9 with TRBJ2-3; the match to TRBD1 covers 8 bases. The V segment lost 4 bases and the J segment 5 bases; nucleotides outside the gene matches: 12. Germline CDR1 reads SGDLS; CDR2 reads YYNGEE. CDR3 length: 16 amino acids. CDR3 bases: TGTGCCAGCAGCCTTCTACAGGGGGTGGGAGTAGATACGCAGTATTTT. Encoded protein: CASSLLQGVGVDTQYF.

This clone was found once. The chain is built from TRBV25-1 and TRBJ1-1, with 9 bases aligning to TRBD1. The CDR3 runs to 14 residues. Looked up from germline, CDR1 is MGHDK and CDR2 is SYGVNS. The J segment lost 0 bases and the V segment lost 7 bases, leaving 3 bases of the junction unmatched. DNA for the CDR3: TGTGCCAGCACCCACAGGGGGCTGAACACTGAAGCTTTCTTT. Protein sequence: CASTHRGLNTEAFF.

The chain links TRBV19 to TRBJ1-4; D is perhaps TRBD1 (5 bases). Germline V gene sequence: CDR1 LNHDA, CDR2 SQIVND (reference sequence). This CDR3 comprises 14 residues. V shed 3 bases and J shed 0 bases, with 5 bases lying between them. The CDR3 region has the DNA TGTGCCAGTAGTATGACAGCAACTAATGAAAAACTGTTTTTT. It encodes CASSMTATNEKLFF. Filled out from reference TRBV19 and TRBJ1-4, the complete variable domain reads DGGITQSPKYLFRKEGQNVTLSCEQNLNHDAMYWYRQDPGQGLRLIYYSQIVNDFQKGDIAEGYSVSREKKESFPLTVTSAQKNPTAFYLCASSMTATNEKLFFGSGTQLSVL.

J is TRBJ1-1 and V is TRBV5-1, with 9 bases matching TRBD1. This CDR3 is 15 amino acids long. Trimming cost V 2 bases and J 10 bases; bases outside gene matches: 12. Looked up from germline, CDR1 is SGHRS and CDR2 is YFSETQ. The DNA of the CDR3 is TGCGCCAGCAGCTTTGGTGCGGGGACAGGGAGTGTAGCTTTCTTT. It specifies CASSFGAGTGSVAFF. Combining the CDR3 with reference TRBV5-1 and TRBJ1-1 gives the whole variable domain KAGVTQTPRYLIKTRGQQVTLSCSPISGHRSVSWYQQTPGQGLQFLFEYFSETQRNKGNFPGRFSGRQFSNSRSEMNVSTLELGDSALYLCASSFGAGTGSVAFFGQGTRLTVV.

This clone appeared once. J is TRBJ2-1 and V is TRBV7-9; the D is unclear. Germline V lookup: CDR1 SEHNR, CDR2 FQNEAQ (reference sequence). Trimming took 1 base from V and 3 from J, leaving 7 bases between them. The CDR3 consists of 14 residues. CDR3 region: CASSLGAVYNEQFF. For the CDR3, the DNA is TGTGCCAGCAGCTTAGGGGCGGTCTACAATGAGCAGTTCTTC.

V is TRBV7-3 and J is TRBJ2-5; maybe TRBD1 (5 bases). Germline CDR1 is SGHTA and CDR2 is FQGTGA. V gave up 4 bases and J gave up 1 base, with 10 bases separating them. This CDR3 contains 14 residues. DNA of the CDR3: TGTGCCAGCAGCTCCCAAGGGGTCCAAGAGACCCAGTACTTC. Its protein product is CASSSQGVQETQYF.

This clone appeared once. The J gene is TRBJ2-2, the V gene TRBV5-6; D perhaps matches TRBD2 (6 bases). V shed 2 bases and J shed 5 bases, with 22 bases lying between them. Germline values: CDR1 SGHDT, CDR2 YYEEEE. The CDR3 is made up of 18 amino acids. The CDR3 spells CASSLGFDRRGGTGELFF. The CDR3 bases are TGTGCCAGCAGCTTAGGTTTTGATCGGCGGGGAGGTACCGGGGAGCTGTTTTTT.

The CDR3 bases are TGTGCCTGGTCGACAGGGAGCAACACTGAAGCTTTCTTT. It translates to CAWSTGSNTEAFF. The chain uses TRBV30 and TRBJ1-1, with 7 bases that match TRBD1. Losses at the gene ends were 5 bases for V and 2 bases for J; bases not matched to a gene: 5. The CDR3 extends over 13 amino acids. Per the germline V gene, CDR1 is GTSNPN and CDR2 is SVGIG (reference sequence).

This chain's CDR3 is CASRGALSTDTQYF. In DNA, the CDR3 is TGCGCCAGCAGGGGGGCCCTTAGCACAGATACGCAGTATTTT. The rearrangement joins TRBV5-1 to TRBJ2-3; D possibly corresponds to TRBD1 (6 bases). CDR1 is SGHRS, CDR2 YFSETQ, per germline. The CDR3 has 14 amino acids. Trimming pared 5 bases from V and 0 bases from J, leaving 10 bases between.

The V and J genes are TRBV5-5 and TRBJ2-2; D may be TRBD2 (5 bases). V was shortened by 5 bases and J by 0 bases, with 17 bases between the two germline ends. The CDR3 totals 17 residues. The germline CDR1 and CDR2 sequences are SGHKS and YYEKEE (reference sequence). The chain's CDR3 is CASSSRSGRANTGELFF. Written as DNA, the CDR3 is TGTGCCAGCAGTTCGAGAAGCGGCCGCGCGAACACCGGGGAGCTGTTTTTT.

The genes are TRBV30 and TRBJ1-1; possible D gene TRBD1, 6 bases. Trimming left V 3 bases short and J 2 bases short, with 16 bases between. This CDR3 contains 15 residues. Looked up from germline, CDR1 is GTSNPN and CDR2 is SVGIG (reference sequence). As DNA, the CDR3 is TGTGCCTGGAGGGGTAGGGGGTCCGGAAACACTGAAGCTTTCTTT. The encoded protein is CAWRGRGSGNTEAFF.

This CDR3 is CASSPDRLRNEQYF. The CDR3 DNA reads TGTGCCAGCAGCCCAGACAGGCTGCGGAACGAGCAGTACTTC. The chain links TRBV7-2 to TRBJ2-7; maybe TRBD1 (6 bases). The CDR3 length is 14 residues. Germline V CDR1 and CDR2: SGHTA, FQGNSA. V lost 5 bases and J 5 bases, leaving 16 bases between the germline ends.

This clone was seen a single time. The chain carries TRBV27 and TRBJ1-2; D gene unclear. This CDR3 has 13 amino acids. Germline V CDR1 and CDR2: MNHEY, SMNVEV (reference sequence). Trimming removed 4 bases at V and 6 bases at J, with 12 bases between. The CDR3 bases are TGTGCCAGCAGTTCCCGCCCGTGGGATGGCTACACCTTC. Amino acids: CASSSRPWDGYTF.

The J gene is TRBJ2-7, the V gene TRBV28, with TRBD1 matching over 10 bases. J gave up 3 bases and V 3 bases, and 11 bases lay outside the gene matches. Germline CDR1 MDHEN, CDR2 SYDVKM. The CDR3 covers 17 residues. The CDR3 is CASSFEDRGFLVYEQYF. The DNA of the CDR3 is TGTGCCAGCAGTTTTGAGGACAGGGGGTTTTTGGTCTACGAGCAGTACTTC.

The chain links TRBV7-6 to TRBJ2-3, with 13 bases lining up with TRBD2. Germline V gene lookup returns CDR1 SGHVS and CDR2 FNYEAQ. V trimming: 5 bases; J trimming: 6 bases; junction bases outside the gene matches: 8. This CDR3 has 16 residues. This CDR3 is CASSRGLAGTGDTQYF. The CDR3 DNA is TGTGCCAGCAGCCGGGGACTAGCGGGGACGGGTGATACGCAGTATTTT.

The chain carries TRBV28 and TRBJ2-3; no clear D gene. Germline V lookup: CDR1 MDHEN, CDR2 SYDVKM. The CDR3 covers 13 residues. V was trimmed by 7 bases and J by 1 base, leaving 9 bases between them. This CDR3 is CASNDHRTDTQYF. As DNA, the CDR3 is TGTGCCAGCAACGACCATCGCACAGATACGCAGTATTTT. The full variable domain, completed using reference TRBV28 and TRBJ2-3, is DVKVTQSSRYLVKRTGEKVFLECVQDMDHENMFWYRQDPGLGLRLIYFSYDVKMKEKGDIPEGYSVSREKKERFSLILESASTNQTSMYLCASNDHRTDTQYFGPGTRLTVL.

This clone was counted a single time. The chain joins TRBV10-1 to TRBJ1-1; no clear D gene. The CDR3 runs to 13 residues. Germline V gene data show CDR1 as WNHNN and CDR2 as SYGVQD (reference sequence). Trimming cost V 2 bases and J 3 bases, with 7 bases left between them. The CDR3 region is CASSEGYHTEAFF. CDR3 sequence (DNA): TGCGCCAGCAGTGAGGGGTATCACACTGAAGCTTTCTTT.

J is TRBJ2-7 and V is TRBV5-6, with 7 bases aligning to TRBD1. Germline CDR1 is SGHDT and CDR2 is YYEEEE. Losses at the gene ends were 2 bases for V and 6 bases for J; bases not matched to a gene: 11. CDR3 size: 15 residues. CDR3 protein: CASSLGPAGGSEQYF. The CDR3 DNA reads as TGTGCCAGCAGCTTAGGCCCCGCAGGGGGTAGCGAGCAGTACTTC.

CDR3 in DNA: TGCGCCAGCAGCTCCGCCGGGACAGTATACAATGAGCAGTTCTTC. It yields the protein CASSSAGTVYNEQFF. The J gene is TRBJ2-1, the V gene TRBV5-1; the match to TRBD1 covers 7 bases. With 3 bases clipped from V and 4 bases from J, the junction kept 7 bases outside the gene matches. The CDR3 runs to 15 residues. Germline assignment: CDR1 SGHRS and CDR2 YFSETQ.

This clone has just a few counts. The gene calls are TRBV10-3 and TRBJ2-2; TRBD2 is a possible D gene (5 bases). Per the germline V gene, CDR1 is ENHRY and CDR2 is SYGVKD. This CDR3 comprises 19 residues. Trimming pared 0 bases from V and 1 base from J, leaving 18 bases between. In DNA form, the CDR3 reads TGTGCCATCAGTGAGTCTCGACTACTCGTAGAACAGAACACCGGGGAGCTGTTTTTT. Encoded protein: CAISESRLLVEQNTGELFF.

The rearrangement joins TRBV7-9 to TRBJ2-7; the match to TRBD2 covers 14 bases. This CDR3 region has 15 residues. CDR1 is SEHNR, CDR2 FQNEAQ, per germline (reference sequence). The V and J ends lost 5 bases and 7 bases, in that order; junction bases with no gene match: 7. CDR3 sequence (DNA): TGTGCCAGCAGCCCGGGACTAGCGGGGGCCGGGGAGCAGTACTTC. Protein product: CASSPGLAGAGEQYF.

In its sample, this clone was seen once. This rearrangement joins TRBV5-1 to TRBJ2-7, with 9 bases matching TRBD1. Losses at the gene ends were 4 bases for V and 4 bases for J; bases not matched to a gene: 3. The CDR3 sequence is 13 residues long. The V gene's germline CDR1 is SGHRS and CDR2 YFSETQ. CDR3 nucleotide sequence: TGCGCCAGCAGCCCGGACAGGGGATACGAGCAGTACTTC. Residues: CASSPDRGYEQYF.

The genes are TRBV28 and TRBJ1-1; the D is unclear. Germline V gene lookup returns CDR1 MDHEN and CDR2 SYDVKM. Deletions cut 6 bases from V and 0 bases from J, with 5 bases between. The CDR3 contains 12 residues. This chain's CDR3 is CASRTVNTEAFF. DNA of the CDR3: TGTGCCAGCAGGACGGTGAACACTGAAGCTTTCTTT.

The V call is TRBV30, the J call TRBJ2-7, with D unclear. The germline gives CDR1 GTSNPN, CDR2 SVGIG (reference sequence). Trimming pared 5 bases from V and 3 bases from J, leaving 8 bases between. The CDR3 is made up of 11 amino acids. The DNA of the CDR3 is TGTGCCTGGTCCATTTTCTACGAGCAGTACTTC. Translating it yields CAWSIFYEQYF. Together with reference TRBV30 and TRBJ2-7, the CDR3 gives the full variable domain: SQTIHQWPATLVQPVGSPLSLECTVEGTSNPNLYWYRQAAGRGLQLLFYSVGIGQISSEVPQNLSASRPQDRQFILSSKKLLLSDSGFYLCAWSIFYEQYFGPGTRLTVT.

This chain uses TRBV28 with TRBJ2-7; D gene unclear. This CDR3 has 14 residues. Germline V CDR1 and CDR2: MDHEN, SYDVKM. Trimming took 10 bases from V and 0 from J, leaving 16 bases between them. The CDR3 spells CATVPGSSSYEQYF. CDR3 DNA: TGTGCCACAGTACCGGGTTCCAGCTCCTACGAGCAGTACTTC.

The rearrangement uses TRBV6-2 or TRBV6-3 and TRBJ1-5; no definite D call. Germline CDR1 and CDR2: MNHEY and SVGEGT. The CDR3 covers 12 residues. Deletions cut 0 bases from V and 7 bases from J, with 4 bases between. CDR3 DNA: TGTGCCAGCAGTTACTCGAGACAGCCCCAGCATTTT. Its protein is CASSYSRQPQHF.

V is TRBV15 and J is TRBJ1-4; D remains ambiguous. CDR1 and CDR2 (germline): LNHNV, YYDKDF (reference sequence). CDR3 size: 15 residues. V gave up 3 bases and J gave up 7 bases, with 15 bases separating them. The CDR3 nucleotides read TGTGCCACCAGCAGCGTGGGAAGGCAGTTTGAAAAACTGTTTTTT. Encoded protein: CATSSVGRQFEKLFF.

The chain joins TRBV4-1 to TRBJ2-7, with D tentatively TRBD1 (5 bases). Germline assignment: CDR1 MGHRA and CDR2 YSYEKL. The CDR3 runs to 12 residues. V lost 5 bases to trimming and J lost 5 bases, with 10 bases between them. CDR3 DNA: TGCGCCAGCAGCTACACCAGGGACGAGCAGTACTTC. Its protein product is CASSYTRDEQYF.

V gene TRBV6-5 combines with J gene TRBJ2-5; no firm D call. CDR3 length equals 12 residues. Germline CDR1 and CDR2: MNHEY and SVGAGI. Trimming pared 6 bases from V and 5 bases from J, leaving 10 bases between. Written as DNA, the CDR3 is TGTGCCAGCAGCACACGCGGCGAGACCCAGTACTTC. It codes for CASSTRGETQYF.

This chain uses TRBV4-2 with TRBJ2-3; D is undetermined. This CDR3 has 16 residues. V was pared by 0 bases and J by 1 base, with 11 bases between. Per germline, CDR1 LGHNA and CDR2 YNFKEQ. The CDR3 DNA follows: TGTGCCAGCAGCCAAGAAGGGCCTCCCCGCACAGATACGCAGTATTTT. This encodes CASSQEGPPRTDTQYF.

The rearrangement uses TRBV12-3 or TRBV12-4 and TRBJ1-6, with 8 bases that match TRBD1. CDR3 length: 13 amino acids. The V and J ends lost 4 bases and 10 bases, in that order; junction bases with no gene match: 3. The CDR3 is CASSYDRGSPLHF. The CDR3 region has the DNA TGTGCCAGCAGTTATGACAGGGGCTCACCCCTCCACTTT.